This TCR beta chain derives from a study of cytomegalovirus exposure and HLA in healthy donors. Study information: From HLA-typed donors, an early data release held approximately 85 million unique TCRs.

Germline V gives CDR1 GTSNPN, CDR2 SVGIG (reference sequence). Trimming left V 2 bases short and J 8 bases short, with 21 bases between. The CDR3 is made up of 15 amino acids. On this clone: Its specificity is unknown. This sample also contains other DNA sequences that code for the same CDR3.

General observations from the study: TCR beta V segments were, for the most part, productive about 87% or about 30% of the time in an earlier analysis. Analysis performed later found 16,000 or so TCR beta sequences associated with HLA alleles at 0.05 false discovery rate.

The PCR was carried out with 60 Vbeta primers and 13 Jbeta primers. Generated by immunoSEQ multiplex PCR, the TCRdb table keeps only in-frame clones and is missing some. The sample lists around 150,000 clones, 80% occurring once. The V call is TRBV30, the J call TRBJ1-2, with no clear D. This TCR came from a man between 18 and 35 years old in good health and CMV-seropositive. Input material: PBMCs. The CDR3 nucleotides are TGTGCCTGGAGTTACATTTCGGTCGCGGCAAGGGGCTACACCTTC. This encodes CAWSYISVAARGYTF.